These T cell receptor beta chains were read from a single sample in a study of T cells in Graves' hyperthyroidism and ophthalmopathy. Each CDR3 protein gets one entry after TCRdb re-called the multiplex PCR reads with MiXCR. The sample contains some 180,000 distinct CDR3 sequences, about a sixth of which appear only once. What was sequenced was blood. The receptors were sampled from a woman aged 45-59 years with Graves' hyperthyroidism. The CDR3 runs from the conserved cysteine through the conserved F or W. The D gene is left open where the match is weak. Clone size, where shown, is once, few, many, or a class for clones that have expanded.

j_gene: TRBJ2-3; d_gene: -; abundance: few; v_gene: TRBV6-2/TRBV6-3; CDR3aa: CASSYAAETDTQYF; CDR3nt: TGTGCCAGCAGTTACGCGGCGGAAACAGATACGCAGTATTTT
j_gene: TRBJ2-6; d_gene: -; abundance: -; v_gene: TRBV2; CDR3aa: CASSLPRGPGANVLTF; CDR3nt: TGTGCCAGCAGTCTACCCAGGGGTCCTGGGGCCAACGTCCTGACTTTC
j_gene: TRBJ2-1; d_gene: -; abundance: many; v_gene: TRBV20-1; CDR3aa: CSAIGGQRDNNEQFF; CDR3nt: TGCAGTGCTATTGGGGGCCAGCGGGACAACAATGAGCAGTTCTTC
j_gene: TRBJ1-5; d_gene: TRBD1; abundance: -; v_gene: TRBV4-1; CDR3aa: CASSQGPRGLQPQHF; CDR3nt: TGCGCCAGCAGCCAAGGACCGAGGGGGCTTCAGCCCCAGCATTTT
j_gene: TRBJ2-5; d_gene: TRBD2; abundance: few; v_gene: TRBV5-1; CDR3aa: CASSLGAGTQETQYF; CDR3nt: TGCGCCAGCAGCTTAGGAGCGGGAACTCAAGAGACCCAGTACTTC
j_gene: TRBJ1-5; d_gene: TRBD1; abundance: few; v_gene: TRBV19; CDR3aa: CASSIQGAWSNQPQHF; CDR3nt: TGTGCCAGTAGTATCCAGGGGGCTTGGAGCAATCAGCCCCAGCATTTT
j_gene: TRBJ2-5; d_gene: -; abundance: few; v_gene: TRBV20-1; CDR3aa: CSARDLFQETQYF; CDR3nt: TGCAGTGCTAGAGACCTATTCCAAGAGACCCAGTACTTC
j_gene: TRBJ1-2; d_gene: -; abundance: -; v_gene: TRBV30; CDR3aa: CAWSYREWKYYGYTF; CDR3nt: TGTGCCTGGAGTTACAGGGAGTGGAAGTACTATGGCTACACCTTC
j_gene: TRBJ1-1; d_gene: TRBD1; abundance: -; v_gene: TRBV6-5; CDR3aa: CASSHRDSGEAFF; CDR3nt: TGTGCCAGCAGTCACCGGGACAGCGGTGAAGCTTTCTTT
j_gene: TRBJ1-4; d_gene: -; abundance: -; v_gene: TRBV6-2/TRBV6-3; CDR3aa: CASSAGTPATNEKLFF; CDR3nt: TGTGCCAGCAGCGCAGGGACTCCCGCAACTAATGAAAAACTGTTTTTT
j_gene: TRBJ2-7; d_gene: -; abundance: many; v_gene: TRBV7-2; CDR3aa: CASSPEELSYEQYF; CDR3nt: TGTGCCAGCAGCCCGGAGGAGCTTTCCTACGAGCAGTACTTC
j_gene: TRBJ1-1; d_gene: -; abundance: many; v_gene: TRBV6-5; CDR3aa: CASSYGLLNTEAFF; CDR3nt: TGTGCCAGCAGTTATGGACTCTTGAACACTGAAGCTTTCTTT
j_gene: TRBJ2-5; d_gene: TRBD1; abundance: -; v_gene: TRBV7-9; CDR3aa: CASSANQGQGPLTQYF; CDR3nt: TGTGCCAGCAGCGCCAATCAGGGACAGGGGCCTCTCACCCAGTACTTC
j_gene: TRBJ2-3; d_gene: -; abundance: many; v_gene: TRBV7-3; CDR3aa: CASSLGLPGVYTQYF; CDR3nt: TGTGCCAGCAGCTTAGGACTACCGGGAGTATATACGCAGTATTTT
j_gene: TRBJ2-7; d_gene: -; abundance: many; v_gene: TRBV5-1; CDR3aa: CASSLRTLGPISYEQYF; CDR3nt: TGCGCCAGCAGCCTCCGGACGCTTGGACCAATCTCCTACGAGCAGTACTTC
j_gene: TRBJ1-1; d_gene: -; abundance: -; v_gene: TRBV7-2; CDR3aa: CASSLGELNTEAFF; CDR3nt: TGTGCCAGCAGCTTAGGGGAACTGAACACTGAAGCTTTCTTT
j_gene: TRBJ2-3; d_gene: TRBD2; abundance: few; v_gene: TRBV29-1; CDR3aa: CSVVGLAGGGGTDTQYF; CDR3nt: TGCAGCGTTGTCGGACTAGCGGGAGGTGGAGGCACAGATACGCAGTATTTT
j_gene: TRBJ2-7; d_gene: -; abundance: -; v_gene: TRBV7-9; CDR3aa: CASSPRGGNYEQYF; CDR3nt: TGTGCCAGCAGTCCAAGAGGGGGGAACTACGAGCAGTACTTC
j_gene: TRBJ1-4; d_gene: -; abundance: many; v_gene: TRBV12-3/TRBV12-4; CDR3aa: CATLETGTDEKLFF; CDR3nt: TGTGCCACCCTTGAAACCGGGACGGATGAAAAACTGTTTTTT
j_gene: TRBJ2-5; d_gene: -; abundance: many; v_gene: TRBV6-2/TRBV6-3; CDR3aa: CASRVVETQYF; CDR3nt: TGTGCCAGCAGAGTAGTAGAGACCCAGTACTTC
j_gene: TRBJ2-3; d_gene: -; abundance: -; v_gene: TRBV7-9; CDR3aa: CASSARRSSEDTQYF; CDR3nt: TGTGCCAGCAGCGCCCGAAGATCTAGCGAGGATACGCAGTATTTT
j_gene: TRBJ2-3; d_gene: TRBD2; abundance: -; v_gene: TRBV5-1; CDR3aa: CASSLVAGGDTQYF; CDR3nt: TGCGCCAGCAGCTTGGTAGCGGGGGGAGATACGCAGTATTTT
j_gene: TRBJ1-1; d_gene: -; abundance: many; v_gene: TRBV2; CDR3aa: CASRQGQGPNTEAFF; CDR3nt: TGTGCCAGCAGACAGGGTCAGGGGCCGAACACTGAAGCTTTCTTT
j_gene: TRBJ2-1; d_gene: TRBD1; abundance: many; v_gene: TRBV5-1; CDR3aa: CASSAGQGRNEQFF; CDR3nt: TGCGCCAGCAGCGCGGGACAGGGGAGAAATGAGCAGTTCTTC
j_gene: TRBJ1-4; d_gene: TRBD1; abundance: few; v_gene: TRBV28; CDR3aa: CASSAPGTGEEKLFF; CDR3nt: TGTGCCAGCAGTGCCCCCGGGACAGGGGAAGAAAAACTGTTTTTT
j_gene: TRBJ2-7; d_gene: TRBD2; abundance: few; v_gene: TRBV20-1; CDR3aa: CSARDSSGRAGEQYF; CDR3nt: TGCAGTGCTAGAGATTCTAGCGGGAGGGCCGGCGAGCAGTACTTC
j_gene: TRBJ2-7; d_gene: TRBD2; abundance: many; v_gene: TRBV20-1; CDR3aa: CSARGTLAGVHEQYF; CDR3nt: TGCAGTGCTAGAGGCACGCTAGCGGGAGTACACGAGCAGTACTTC
j_gene: TRBJ1-2; d_gene: -; abundance: -; v_gene: TRBV20-1; CDR3aa: CSASVGTMGWTF; CDR3nt: TGCAGTGCTAGTGTCGGGACTATGGGGTGGACCTTC
j_gene: TRBJ1-5; d_gene: -; abundance: -; v_gene: TRBV6-5; CDR3aa: CASSYSRGDQPQHF; CDR3nt: TGTGCCAGCAGTTACTCGAGGGGTGATCAGCCCCAGCATTTT
j_gene: TRBJ2-7; d_gene: -; abundance: few; v_gene: TRBV6-5; CDR3aa: CASSYPRTVEQYF; CDR3nt: TGTGCCAGCAGTTACCCACGAACTGTCGAGCAGTACTTC
j_gene: TRBJ1-2; d_gene: TRBD1; abundance: -; v_gene: TRBV20-1; CDR3aa: CSATGTASYGYTF; CDR3nt: TGCAGTGCTACCGGGACAGCAAGCTATGGCTACACCTTC
j_gene: TRBJ2-7; d_gene: -; abundance: many; v_gene: TRBV7-8; CDR3aa: CASSLFEGGRSSEQYF; CDR3nt: TGTGCCAGCAGCTTATTCGAGGGTGGGAGAAGCTCCGAGCAGTACTTC
j_gene: TRBJ2-2; d_gene: TRBD2; abundance: -; v_gene: TRBV30; CDR3aa: CAWSGEGLVAGELFF; CDR3nt: TGTGCCTGGAGTGGAGAGGGACTAGTCGCCGGGGAGCTGTTTTTT
j_gene: TRBJ1-1; d_gene: TRBD1; abundance: many; v_gene: TRBV18; CDR3aa: CASSPYDRGMNTEAFF; CDR3nt: TGTGCCAGCTCACCATACGACAGGGGGATGAACACTGAAGCTTTCTTT
j_gene: TRBJ1-5; d_gene: -; abundance: -; v_gene: TRBV3-1; CDR3aa: CASSQDILGDQPQHF; CDR3nt: TGTGCCAGCAGCCAAGACATCCTGGGGGATCAGCCCCAGCATTTT
j_gene: TRBJ1-4; d_gene: -; abundance: many; v_gene: TRBV12-3/TRBV12-4; CDR3aa: CASNLVRGEKLFF; CDR3nt: TGTGCCAGCAACTTGGTCCGAGGGGAAAAACTGTTTTTT
j_gene: TRBJ2-6; d_gene: -; abundance: many; v_gene: TRBV10-3; CDR3aa: CAIATGLGANVLTF; CDR3nt: TGTGCCATCGCAACGGGTCTCGGGGCCAACGTCCTGACTTTC
j_gene: TRBJ2-1; d_gene: -; abundance: -; v_gene: TRBV5-1; CDR3aa: CASSAGQPNEQFF; CDR3nt: TGCGCCAGCAGCGCGGGACAGCCCAATGAGCAGTTCTTC
j_gene: TRBJ2-7; d_gene: -; abundance: many; v_gene: TRBV19; CDR3aa: CASRDGSSYEQYF; CDR3nt: TGTGCCAGTAGGGACGGGAGCTCCTACGAGCAGTACTTC
j_gene: TRBJ2-5; d_gene: TRBD1; abundance: -; v_gene: TRBV19; CDR3aa: CASRQGALQETQYF; CDR3nt: TGTGCCAGTAGACAGGGGGCCCTCCAAGAGACCCAGTACTTC
j_gene: TRBJ1-4; d_gene: -; abundance: few; v_gene: TRBV3-1; CDR3aa: CASSRPTRTNEKLFF; CDR3nt: TGTGCCAGCAGCCGCCCGACAAGAACTAATGAAAAACTGTTTTTT
j_gene: TRBJ1-3; d_gene: -; abundance: -; v_gene: TRBV28; CDR3aa: CASSFVENTIYF; CDR3nt: TGTGCCAGCAGTTTCGTGGAAAACACCATATATTTT